This T cell receptor beta chain was retrieved from a study of neoadjuvant nivolumab and ipilimumab in lung cancer. Findings and caveats of the study: TCR richness and clonality were higher in tumors than adjacent uninvolved lung. Only two of four nivolumab-treated tumors gained richness and clonality by surgery. Only a single major-pathologic-response sample was available for clonality analysis. A small number of samples were TCR sequenced.

Concerning this clone: What it binds is unknown.

The germline V and J ends were trimmed by 6 bases and 4 bases, with 12 bases remaining between them. Germline V CDR1 and CDR2: SEHNR, FQNEAQ (reference sequence). CDR3 length: 13 amino acids. Profiling relied on immunoSEQ multiplex PCR, and the TCRdb table lists in-frame clones only, not all of them. The sample consists of some 27,000 clones, roughly 80% of them appearing once. The sequenced sample was peripheral blood, obtained before neoadjuvant nivolumab, alone or with ipilimumab. The sequence was collected from an adult with non-small cell lung cancer. V gene TRBV7-9 combines with J gene TRBJ1-2, with D perhaps matching TRBD1 (6 bases). The CDR3 loop is CASSSRQVYGYTF. The CDR3 DNA follows: TGTGCCAGCAGTAGTCGACAGGTCTATGGCTACACCTTC.